This is a list of T cell receptor beta chains from one sample in a study of T cells in Graves' hyperthyroidism and ophthalmopathy. MiXCR was run by TCRdb on the multiplex PCR reads, yielding one entry per CDR3 protein. The table records approximately 600,000 distinct CDR3 sequences, roughly 15% of them present only once. The sample comprised blood. Source of these receptors: a woman aged 40 to 49 with Graves' ophthalmopathy. Both conserved end residues are part of each CDR3. The D gene is left open where the match is weak. A clone size is listed for some rows: how often the clone was seen (once, few, many), or a class if it is expanded.

clone size,D gene,V gene,J gene,CDR3 DNA,CDR3 protein
.,.,TRBV7-8,TRBJ2-7,TGTGCCAGCAGCTCCCTTTTTGCGTCGGGTGTCGCCGAGCAGTACTTC,CASSSLFASGVAEQYF
.,TRBD1,TRBV28,TRBJ2-7,TGTGCCAGCAGCCCTCCGGACAGGGTTGGCGAGCAGTACTTC,CASSPPDRVGEQYF
many,TRBD2,TRBV30,TRBJ2-5,TGTGCCTGGAGTGTCGGGCTAGCGGGGCCTCAAGAGACCCAGTACTTC,CAWSVGLAGPQETQYF
many,.,TRBV29-1,TRBJ1-1,TGCAGCGTTGTAGGGGGAGGGAACACTGAAGCTTTCTTT,CSVVGGGNTEAFF
many,TRBD2,TRBV20-1,TRBJ2-7,TGCAGTGCTAGAAGAGGGACTAGCGGAGACCGATACGAGCAGTACTTC,CSARRGTSGDRYEQYF
.,.,TRBV4-1,TRBJ2-5,TGCGCCAGCAGCCAATCTTCAGGAGAGTTCCAAGAGACCCAGTACTTC,CASSQSSGEFQETQYF
.,TRBD2,TRBV12-3/TRBV12-4,TRBJ2-7,TGTGCCAGCAGCAAGACTAGCGGGACCAACGAGCAGTACTTC,CASSKTSGTNEQYF
.,TRBD1,TRBV20-1,TRBJ2-7,TGCAGTGCTAGGCAGACAGGGGGCTTCGCCTACGAGCAGTACTTC,CSARQTGGFAYEQYF
.,TRBD1,TRBV4-3,TRBJ1-4,TGCGCCAGCAGCCAGGGACAGGGGGGTGAAAAACTGTTTTTT,CASSQGQGGEKLFF
.,TRBD2,TRBV12-3/TRBV12-4,TRBJ2-7,TGTGCCAGCAGTCCGTCGACTAGCAACCACGAGCAGTACTTC,CASSPSTSNHEQYF
many,.,TRBV6-5,TRBJ2-7,TGTGCCAGCAGTTACTTCGAGGAGGGGTTGGAGCAGTACTTC,CASSYFEEGLEQYF
.,.,TRBV18,TRBJ1-5,TGTGCCAGCTCACCAGGGGCCCTTCAGCCCCAGCATTTT,CASSPGALQPQHF
few,TRBD2,TRBV7-2,TRBJ2-2,TGTGCCAGCAGCTCTAGGGCCGGGACTAGCGGGAGTAACGGGGAGCTGTTTTTT,CASSSRAGTSGSNGELFF
many,.,TRBV6-2/TRBV6-3,TRBJ2-5,TGTGCCAGCAGTTCTTGGCGAGAGACCCAGTACTTC,CASSSWRETQYF
many,.,TRBV28,TRBJ2-7,TGTGCCAGCAGCTTCACCCTCTACGAGCAGTACTTC,CASSFTLYEQYF
few,.,TRBV7-2,TRBJ2-4,TGTGCCAGCAGCTTCGGTCCAGAAAACATTCAGTACTTC,CASSFGPENIQYF
many,TRBD1,TRBV6-1,TRBJ2-4,TGTGCCAGCAGGGATCCGGGACAGGGAGTCTCTATTCAGTACTTC,CASRDPGQGVSIQYF
.,TRBD1,TRBV12-3/TRBV12-4,TRBJ2-7,TGTGCCAGCAGTCCTGACAGGGGGCGGTACGAGCAGTACTTC,CASSPDRGRYEQYF
.,.,TRBV28,TRBJ1-1,TGTGCCAGCAGTTTAAGGGGAAATGCTTTCTTT,CASSLRGNAFF
many,.,TRBV30,TRBJ1-1,TGTGCCTGGAGTGTGAAGGGGTGGAACACTGAAGCTTTCTTT,CAWSVKGWNTEAFF
few,.,TRBV30,TRBJ2-7,TGTGCCTGGAGTGAGGGCCGGGCGGTCGAGCAGTACTTC,CAWSEGRAVEQYF
many,TRBD2,TRBV5-6,TRBJ2-7,TGTGCCACCACAAGCGGGAGGGTGTCCTACGAGCAGTACTTC,CATTSGRVSYEQYF
.,TRBD1,TRBV12-3/TRBV12-4,TRBJ2-4,TGTGCCAGCAGTTTATGGTACGGACAGGGCGACAAAAACATTCAGTACTTC,CASSLWYGQGDKNIQYF
few,TRBD2,TRBV6-2/TRBV6-3,TRBJ2-1,TGTGCCAGCAGTTACTCGAGGACTAGCGGGAGGGCCTACAATGAGCAGTTCTTC,CASSYSRTSGRAYNEQFF
many,TRBD1,TRBV12-3/TRBV12-4,TRBJ2-5,TGTGCCAGCAGTTTCCAGACAGGGGTAGAGACCCAGTACTTC,CASSFQTGVETQYF
few,.,TRBV13,TRBJ2-7,TGTGCCAGCAGCTTAAGCTACCAAGGCTCCTACGAGCAGTACTTC,CASSLSYQGSYEQYF
many,.,TRBV5-8,TRBJ1-1,TGTGCCAGCAGCTTGGTACCAGGGCTTACTGAAGCTTTCTTT,CASSLVPGLTEAFF
.,.,TRBV20-1,TRBJ2-5,TGCAGTGCTAGACAGGGAGGCAGGGAGACCCAGTACTTC,CSARQGGRETQYF
.,TRBD1,TRBV12-3/TRBV12-4,TRBJ1-3,TGTGCCAGCACCGCAAAAAGGGGGCATGGAAACACCATATATTTT,CASTAKRGHGNTIYF
.,.,TRBV20-1,TRBJ1-1,TGCAGTGCTACCAGGGCTGGGACTGAAGCTTTCTTT,CSATRAGTEAFF